This record looks at one T cell receptor beta chain sequence and its context. Its antigen is still unknown. This sample is part of a study of shared clonotypes between healthy human individuals. Study in general: Three plates were used per donor for CD4 naive, three for CD4 memory, two for CD8 naive and one for CD8 memory. Findings of the study overall: What limited the represented genetic and exposure-history diversity was the small number of donors. Memory subsets had estimated richness that was generally smaller than that of naive subsets.

The naive CD8 population came from CD45RO-negative cells selected for CCR7, without terminally differentiated effector memory CD45RA+ cells. Original processing methods: ImmunoSEQ output lacked quality scores and full-length reads, limiting matched filtering. TCRdb's copy holds only in-frame clones and misses some; the assay was immunoSEQ multiplex PCR. V, J and clone size were drawn from that table, and D and trimming were deduced from the DNA. The sample carries roughly 2.1 million clones, around 93% recorded once. V lost 6 bases to trimming and J lost 4 bases; unmatched junction nucleotides: 12. This CDR3 has 15 residues. The germline CDR1 and CDR2 sequences are SQVTM and ANQGSEA.

The V gene is TRBV29-1, the J gene TRBJ2-5; 9 positions agree with TRBD2. This receptor was obtained from a man aged 18 to 30 in good health. Some clones in this sample may be carry-over from other donors' samples. Material for sequencing was naive CD8+ T cells from PBMCs. The CDR3 sequence: CSVETSGWRGETQYF. The DNA of the CDR3 is TGCAGCGTCGAGACTAGCGGTTGGCGGGGAGAGACCCAGTACTTC.